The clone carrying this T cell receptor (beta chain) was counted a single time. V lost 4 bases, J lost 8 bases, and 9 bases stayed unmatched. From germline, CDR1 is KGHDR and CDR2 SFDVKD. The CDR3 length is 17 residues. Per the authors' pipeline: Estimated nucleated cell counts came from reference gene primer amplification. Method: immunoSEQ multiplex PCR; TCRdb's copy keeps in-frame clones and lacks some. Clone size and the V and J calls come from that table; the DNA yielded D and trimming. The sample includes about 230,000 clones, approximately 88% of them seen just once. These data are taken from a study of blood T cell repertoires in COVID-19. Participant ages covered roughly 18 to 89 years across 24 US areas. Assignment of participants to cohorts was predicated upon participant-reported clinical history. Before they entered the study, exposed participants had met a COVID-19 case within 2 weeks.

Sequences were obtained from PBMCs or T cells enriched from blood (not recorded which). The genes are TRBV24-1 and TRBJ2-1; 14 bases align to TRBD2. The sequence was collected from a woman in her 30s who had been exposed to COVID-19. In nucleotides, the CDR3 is TGTGCCACCAGTGACCCCGGGACTAGCGGGAGCTCGGATGAGCAGTTCTTC. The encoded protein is CATSDPGTSGSSDEQFF.